Below are 2 T cell receptor beta chains sequenced from a single sample in a study of cytomegalovirus exposure and HLA in healthy donors. Data came from immunoSEQ multiplex PCR; TCRdb stores just in-frame clones and leaves some out. The profile shows fewer than 200,000 clones, around 84% of them singletons. The specimen was PBMCs. The receptors come from a man aged 18 to 30 in good health and CMV-seropositive.

The rearrangement joins TRBV27 to TRBJ2-7, with 10 bases that match TRBD1. J lost 4 bases, V lost 6 bases, and 9 bases had no gene match. The CDR3 spans 15 residues. Germline CDR1 reads MNHEY; CDR2 reads SMNVEV (reference sequence). The CDR3 DNA reads TGTGCCAGCAGCCGGGGGGGGACAGGGGAGTACGAGCAGTACTTC. Its protein is CASSRGGTGEYEQYF.

V is TRBV25-1 and J is TRBJ2-7, with D possibly matching TRBD2 (6 bases). The CDR3 has 18 residues. V shed 9 bases and J shed 2 bases, with 29 bases lying between them. Germline V gene lookup returns CDR1 MGHDK and CDR2 SYGVNS. The CDR3 is CARRVCTGDSLSTYEQYF. CDR3 sequence (DNA): TGTGCCAGACGAGTCTGTACGGGAGACTCTTTAAGCACCTACGAGCAGTACTTC.